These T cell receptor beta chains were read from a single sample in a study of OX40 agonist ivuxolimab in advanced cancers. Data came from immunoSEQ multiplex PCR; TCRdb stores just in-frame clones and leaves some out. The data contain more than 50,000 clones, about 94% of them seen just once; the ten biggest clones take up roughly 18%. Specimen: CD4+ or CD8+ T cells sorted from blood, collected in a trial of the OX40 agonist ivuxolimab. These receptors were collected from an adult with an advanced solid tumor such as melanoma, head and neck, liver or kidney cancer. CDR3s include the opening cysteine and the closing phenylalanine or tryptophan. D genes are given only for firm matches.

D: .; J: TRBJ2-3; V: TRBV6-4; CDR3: CASSEGGSTDTQYF; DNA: TGTGCCAGCAGTGAGGGGGGAAGTACAGATACGCAGTATTTT
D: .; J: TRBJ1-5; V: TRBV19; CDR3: CGCEGLSNQPQHF; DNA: TGTGGCTGTGAGGGGCTAAGCAATCAGCCCCAGCATTTT
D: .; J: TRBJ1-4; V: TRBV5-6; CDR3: CASSLAGGNEKLFF; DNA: TGTGCCAGCAGCTTGGCCGGAGGGAATGAAAAACTGTTTTTT
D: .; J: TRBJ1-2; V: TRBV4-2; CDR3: CASSPRLSQGDGYTF; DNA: TGTGCCAGCAGCCCCCGCCTCTCCCAGGGAGATGGCTACACCTTC
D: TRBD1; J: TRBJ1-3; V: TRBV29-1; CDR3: CSVEGEIGTGGFSGNTIYF; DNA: TGCAGCGTTGAAGGGGAGATTGGGACAGGGGGGTTCTCTGGAAACACCATATATTTT
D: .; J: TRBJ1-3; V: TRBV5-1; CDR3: CASSLSSGNTIYF; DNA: TGCGCCAGCAGCTTAAGCTCTGGAAACACCATATATTTT
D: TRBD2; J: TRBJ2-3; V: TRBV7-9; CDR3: CASSIGTRDTDTQYF; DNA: TGTGCCAGCAGCATCGGGACTAGGGACACAGATACGCAGTATTTT
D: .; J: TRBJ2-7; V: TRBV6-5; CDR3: CASSYSATSYEQYF; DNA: TGTGCCAGCAGTTACTCGGCAACTAGCTACGAGCAGTACTTC
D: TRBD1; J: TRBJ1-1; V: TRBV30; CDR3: CAWSAPDRWNTEAFF; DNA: TGTGCCTGGAGTGCCCCGGACAGGTGGAACACTGAAGCTTTCTTT
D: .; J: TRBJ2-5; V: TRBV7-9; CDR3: CASSPAWREETQYF; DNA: TGTGCCAGCAGCCCCGCGTGGAGGGAAGAGACCCAGTACTTC
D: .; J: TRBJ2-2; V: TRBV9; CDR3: CASSFPGGANTGELFF; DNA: TGTGCCAGCAGCTTCCCTGGCGGAGCGAACACCGGGGAGCTGTTTTTT